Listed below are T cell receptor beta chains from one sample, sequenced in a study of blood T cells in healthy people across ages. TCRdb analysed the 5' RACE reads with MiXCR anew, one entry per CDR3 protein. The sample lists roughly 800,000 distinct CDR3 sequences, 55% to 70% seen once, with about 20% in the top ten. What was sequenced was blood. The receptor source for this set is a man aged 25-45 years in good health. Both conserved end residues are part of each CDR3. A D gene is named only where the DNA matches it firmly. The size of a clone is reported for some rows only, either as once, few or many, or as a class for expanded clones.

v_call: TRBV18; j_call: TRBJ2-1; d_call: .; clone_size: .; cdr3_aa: CASSPSARSSYNEQFF; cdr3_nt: TGTGCCAGCTCACCCTCAGCGAGGAGCTCCTACAATGAGCAGTTCTTC
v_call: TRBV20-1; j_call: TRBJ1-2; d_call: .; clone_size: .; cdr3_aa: CSALTENYGYTF; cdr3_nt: TGCAGTGCTCTCACAGAAAACTATGGCTACACCTTC
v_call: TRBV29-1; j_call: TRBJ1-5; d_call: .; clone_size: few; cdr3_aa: CSVVWGVGQPQHF; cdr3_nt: TGCAGCGTTGTTTGGGGGGTAGGTCAGCCCCAGCATTTT
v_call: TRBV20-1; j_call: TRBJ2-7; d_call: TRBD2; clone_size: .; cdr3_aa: CSARGGLASSDEQYF; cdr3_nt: TGCAGTGCTAGAGGGGGACTAGCGAGCTCCGACGAGCAGTACTTC
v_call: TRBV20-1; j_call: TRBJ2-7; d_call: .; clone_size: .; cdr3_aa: CSAVVGGLSGHEQYF; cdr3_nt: TGCAGTGCAGTCGTTGGGGGACTCTCGGGCCACGAGCAGTACTTC
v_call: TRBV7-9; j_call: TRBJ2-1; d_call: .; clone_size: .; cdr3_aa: CASSQVRDEQFF; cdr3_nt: TGTGCCAGCAGCCAGGTGCGGGATGAGCAGTTCTTC
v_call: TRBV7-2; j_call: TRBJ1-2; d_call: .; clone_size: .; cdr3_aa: CASSSTRQYGYTF; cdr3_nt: TGTGCCAGCAGCTCAACCCGACAGTATGGCTACACCTTC
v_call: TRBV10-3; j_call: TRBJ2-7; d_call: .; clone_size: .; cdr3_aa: CAISEAHTVWEQYF; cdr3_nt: TGTGCCATCAGTGAGGCCCATACCGTGTGGGAGCAGTACTTC
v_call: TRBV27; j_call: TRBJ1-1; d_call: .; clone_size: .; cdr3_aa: CASSFFMNTEAFF; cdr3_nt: TGTGCCAGCAGTTTTTTCATGAACACTGAAGCTTTCTTT
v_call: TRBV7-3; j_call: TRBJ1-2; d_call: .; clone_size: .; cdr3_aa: CASSLDPAYGYTF; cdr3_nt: TGTGCCAGCAGCTTGGACCCGGCCTATGGCTACACCTTC
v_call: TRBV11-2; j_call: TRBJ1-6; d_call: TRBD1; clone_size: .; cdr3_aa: CASSIGTGDRSPLHF; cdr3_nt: TGTGCCAGCAGTATCGGGACAGGCGATCGTTCACCCCTCCACTTT
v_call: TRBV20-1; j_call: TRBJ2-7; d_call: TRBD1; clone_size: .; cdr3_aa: CSVGTGTIGEQYF; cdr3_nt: TGCAGTGTTGGGACAGGGACGATAGGCGAGCAGTACTTC
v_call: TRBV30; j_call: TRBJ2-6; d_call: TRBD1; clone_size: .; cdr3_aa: CAWSTGTGANVLTF; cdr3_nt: TGTGCCTGGTCGACAGGGACTGGGGCCAACGTCCTGACTTTC